This T cell receptor beta chain was retrieved from a study of blood T cell repertoires in COVID-19. Study details: Sample material is recorded as cDNA or gDNA derived from T cells, B-cell-depleted T cells, or PBMCs.

The table came from immunoSEQ multiplex PCR; TCRdb's copy has only in-frame clones and leaves some out. The sample shows around 100,000 clones, roughly 80% of them seen only once. The V and J ends lost 5 bases and 0 bases, in that order; junction bases with no gene match: 1. The CDR3 extends over 13 amino acids. The germline V gene encodes CDR1 MNHEY and CDR2 SMNVEV (reference sequence). The receptor's source is a man aged 65-85 years with active or convalescent COVID-19. Specimen: peripheral blood. This chain links TRBV27 with TRBJ2-7; 7 positions agree with TRBD2. The CDR3 region has the DNA TGTGCCAGCAGTAGGACTAGCTCCTACGAGCAGTACTTC. Translated, it gives CASSRTSSYEQYF.